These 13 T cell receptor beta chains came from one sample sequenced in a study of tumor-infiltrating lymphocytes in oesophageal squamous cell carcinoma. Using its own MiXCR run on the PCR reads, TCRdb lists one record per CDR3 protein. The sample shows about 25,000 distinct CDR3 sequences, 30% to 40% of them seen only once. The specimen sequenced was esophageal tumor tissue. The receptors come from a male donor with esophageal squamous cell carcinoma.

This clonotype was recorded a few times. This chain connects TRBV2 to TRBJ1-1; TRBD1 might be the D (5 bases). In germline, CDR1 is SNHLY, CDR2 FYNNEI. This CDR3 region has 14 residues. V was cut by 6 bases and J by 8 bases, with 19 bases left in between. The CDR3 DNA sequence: TGTGCCAGCAGCGGTCTGCAGGGCATTAGGGAAGCTTTCTTT. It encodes CASSGLQGIREAFF.

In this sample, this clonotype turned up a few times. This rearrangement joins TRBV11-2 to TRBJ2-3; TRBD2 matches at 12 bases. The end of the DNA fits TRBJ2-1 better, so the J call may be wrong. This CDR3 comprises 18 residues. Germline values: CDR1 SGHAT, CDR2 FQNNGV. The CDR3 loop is CASSPFPTSGRGTDTQFF. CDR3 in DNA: TGTGCCAGCAGCCCCTTCCCGACTAGCGGGAGAGGCACAGATACGCAGTTCTTC.

This CDR3 reads CASRTDRRTDTQYF. DNA for the CDR3: TGTGCCAGCCGGACGGACAGACGCACAGATACGCAGTATTTT. The J gene is TRBJ2-3, the V gene TRBV6-1, with D tentatively TRBD1 (6 bases). This CDR3 contains 14 residues. CDR1 and CDR2 (germline): MNHNS, SASEGT. Between the trimmed V and J ends, which lost 8 bases and 1 base, there was a span of 13 bases.

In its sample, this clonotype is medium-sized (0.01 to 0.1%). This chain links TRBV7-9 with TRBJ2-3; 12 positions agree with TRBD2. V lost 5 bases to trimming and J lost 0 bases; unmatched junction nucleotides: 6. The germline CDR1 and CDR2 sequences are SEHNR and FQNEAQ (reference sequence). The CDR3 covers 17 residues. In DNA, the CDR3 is TGTGCCAGCAGCCCGGGACTAGCGGGCCCTAGCACAGATACGCAGTATTTT. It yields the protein CASSPGLAGPSTDTQYF.

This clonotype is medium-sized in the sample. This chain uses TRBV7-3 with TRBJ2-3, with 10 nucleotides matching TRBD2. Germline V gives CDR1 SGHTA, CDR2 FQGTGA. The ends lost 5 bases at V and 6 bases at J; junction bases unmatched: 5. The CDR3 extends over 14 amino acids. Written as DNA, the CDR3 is TGTGCCAGCAGCCATCCGGGACTAGCGGATACGCAGTATTTT. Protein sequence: CASSHPGLADTQYF.

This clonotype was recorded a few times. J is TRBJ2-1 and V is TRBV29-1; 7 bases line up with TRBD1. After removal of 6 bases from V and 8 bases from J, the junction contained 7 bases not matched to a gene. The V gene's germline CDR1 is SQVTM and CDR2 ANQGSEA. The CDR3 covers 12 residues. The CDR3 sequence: CSVEEGGDEQFF. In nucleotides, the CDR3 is TGCAGCGTCGAGGAAGGGGGCGATGAGCAGTTCTTC.

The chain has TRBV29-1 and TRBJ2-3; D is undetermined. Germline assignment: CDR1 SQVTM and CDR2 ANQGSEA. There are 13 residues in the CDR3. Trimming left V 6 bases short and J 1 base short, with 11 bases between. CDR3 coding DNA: TGCAGCGTAGGCCTGATAGGCACAGATACGCAGTATTTT. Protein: CSVGLIGTDTQYF.

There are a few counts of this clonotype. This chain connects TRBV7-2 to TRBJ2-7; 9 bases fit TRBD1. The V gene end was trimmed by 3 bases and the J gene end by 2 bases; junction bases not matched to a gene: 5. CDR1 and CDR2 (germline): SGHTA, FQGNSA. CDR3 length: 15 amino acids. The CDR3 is CASSFLGQGTYEQYF. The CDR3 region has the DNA TGTGCCAGCAGCTTTCTTGGACAGGGGACCTACGAGCAGTACTTC.

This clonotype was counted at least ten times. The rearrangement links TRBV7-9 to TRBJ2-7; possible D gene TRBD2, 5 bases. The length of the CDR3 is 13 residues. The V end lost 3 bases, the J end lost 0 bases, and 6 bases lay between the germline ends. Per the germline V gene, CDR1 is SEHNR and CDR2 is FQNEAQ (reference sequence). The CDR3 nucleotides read TGTGCCAGCAGCTTGGACTTCTCCTACGAGCAGTACTTC. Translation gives CASSLDFSYEQYF.

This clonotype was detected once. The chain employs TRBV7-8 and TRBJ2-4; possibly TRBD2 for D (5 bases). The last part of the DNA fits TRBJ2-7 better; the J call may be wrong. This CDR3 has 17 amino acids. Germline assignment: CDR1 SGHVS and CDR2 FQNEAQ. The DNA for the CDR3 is TGTGCCAGCAGCTTTACCACTGGAGCGGATAGCTCCTACGAGCAGTACTTC. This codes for CASSFTTGADSSYEQYF.

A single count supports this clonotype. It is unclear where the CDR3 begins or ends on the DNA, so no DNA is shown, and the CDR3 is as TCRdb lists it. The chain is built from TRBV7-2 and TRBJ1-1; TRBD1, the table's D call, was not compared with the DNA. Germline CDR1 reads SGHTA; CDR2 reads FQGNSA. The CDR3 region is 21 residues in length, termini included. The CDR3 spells CASSFDRLSYEQYFGAGELFF.

The CDR3 sequence: CASRRDLKTQYF. CDR3 DNA sequence: TGTGCCAGCAGAAGGGACTTGAAGACGCAGTATTTT. This chain connects TRBV6-8 to TRBJ2-3, with a weak D call TRBD2 (6 bases). Germline-derived CDR1 and CDR2 are MNHGY and SAAAGT. The CDR3 sequence is 12 residues long. V was shortened by 6 bases and J by 9 bases, with 13 bases between the two germline ends.

The CDR3 spells CASSRSAGEETQYF. CDR3 in DNA: TGTGCCAGCAGCCGCTCTGCGGGGGAGGAGACCCAGTACTTC. The chain has TRBV3-1 and TRBJ2-3; 7 nucleotides agree with TRBD2. The J call may be in error: the DNA end matches TRBJ2-5 better. CDR3 length: 14 residues. Germline V gives CDR1 LGHDT, CDR2 YNNKEL (reference sequence).